The present T cell receptor (beta chain) was sequenced within a study of regulatory T cells in long-lasting Graves disease. Findings of the study overall: With a small sample size, accuracy may have been reduced. Segments TRBV28, TRBJ1-2 and TRBJ2-5 showed preferential usage in persistent disease.

Time point noted: newly diagnosed GD, antithyroid drugs for less than 3 months. RNA extracted from PBMCs served as the sequencing template. Comments on this clonotype: Its antigen is not identified.

Trimming pared 1 base from V and 3 bases from J, leaving 9 bases between. Per germline, CDR1 MGHRA and CDR2 YSYEKL. This CDR3 comprises 14 residues. Arm-PCR of CDR3 regions with iRepertoire HTBI primers generated TCR beta libraries. TCRdb recomputed calls from the multiplex PCR reads with MiXCR, one row per CDR3 protein. The table has 400,000 to 650,000 distinct CDR3 sequences, roughly 16% seen once. The same data also went into a second study, on T cells in Graves' hyperthyroidism and ophthalmopathy.

Sequencing used peripheral blood mononuclear cells (PBMCs), obtained at new diagnosis, from a patient treated with antithyroid drugs. The gene calls are TRBV4-1 and TRBJ1-1; D perhaps matches TRBD1 (5 bases). The TCR originated in a woman aged 40-65 years with Graves disease. The CDR3 DNA follows: TGCGCCAGCAGCCAAGGGGACCGAGACACTGAAGCTTTCTTT. Its translation: CASSQGDRDTEAFF.